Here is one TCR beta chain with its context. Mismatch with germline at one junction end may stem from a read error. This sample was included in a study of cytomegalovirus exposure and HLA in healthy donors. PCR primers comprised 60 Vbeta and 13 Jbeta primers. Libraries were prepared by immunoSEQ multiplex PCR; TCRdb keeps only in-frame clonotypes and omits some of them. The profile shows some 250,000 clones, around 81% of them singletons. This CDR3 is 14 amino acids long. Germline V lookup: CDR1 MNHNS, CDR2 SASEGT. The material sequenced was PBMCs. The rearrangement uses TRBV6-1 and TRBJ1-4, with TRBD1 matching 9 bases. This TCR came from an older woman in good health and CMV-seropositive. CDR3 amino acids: CASTEQGAPEKLFF. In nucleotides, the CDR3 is TGTGCCAGCACTGAACAGGGGGCGCCTGAAAAACTGTTTTTT.